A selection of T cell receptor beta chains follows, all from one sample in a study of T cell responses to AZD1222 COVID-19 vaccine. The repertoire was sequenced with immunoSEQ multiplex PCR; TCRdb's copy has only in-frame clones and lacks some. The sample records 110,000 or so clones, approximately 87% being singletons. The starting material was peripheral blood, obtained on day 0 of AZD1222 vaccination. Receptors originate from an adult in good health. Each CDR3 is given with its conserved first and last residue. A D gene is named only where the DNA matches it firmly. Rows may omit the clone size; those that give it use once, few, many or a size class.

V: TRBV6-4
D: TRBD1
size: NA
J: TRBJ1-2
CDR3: CASSDSTGPGYGYTF
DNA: TGTGCCAGCAGTGATTCGACAGGGCCAGGGTATGGCTACACCTTC

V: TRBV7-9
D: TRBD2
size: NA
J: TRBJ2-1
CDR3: CASSSSGTAYNEQFF
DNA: TGTGCCAGCAGCTCTAGCGGGACAGCCTACAATGAGCAGTTCTTC

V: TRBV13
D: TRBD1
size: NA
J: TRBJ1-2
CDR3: CASSRRDRANYGYTF
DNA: TGTGCCAGCAGCCGGCGGGACAGGGCGAACTATGGCTACACCTTC

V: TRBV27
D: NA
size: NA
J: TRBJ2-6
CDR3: CASSLFSGANVLTF
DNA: TGTGCCAGCAGTTTATTCTCTGGGGCCAACGTCCTGACTTTC

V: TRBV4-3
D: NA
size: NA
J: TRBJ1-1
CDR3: CASSQEWALKETEAFF
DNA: TGCGCCAGCAGCCAAGAGTGGGCTCTCAAGGAGACTGAAGCTTTCTTT

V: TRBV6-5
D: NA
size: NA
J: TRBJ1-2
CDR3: CASSPGTPPGYTF
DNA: TGTGCCAGCAGCCCCGGGACACCCCCAGGCTACACCTTC

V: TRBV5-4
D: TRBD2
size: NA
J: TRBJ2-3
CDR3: CASSFPTSGGAGDTQYF
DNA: TGTGCCAGCAGCTTTCCGACTAGCGGGGGGGCAGGGGATACGCAGTATTTT

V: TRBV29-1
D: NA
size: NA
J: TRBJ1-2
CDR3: CSVDSGMAGYTF
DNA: TGCAGCGTTGATTCAGGGATGGCTGGCTACACCTTC

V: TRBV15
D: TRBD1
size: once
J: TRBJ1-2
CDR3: CATSRESGQGARGYTF
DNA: TGTGCCACCAGCAGAGAGTCTGGACAGGGGGCAAGGGGCTACACCTTC

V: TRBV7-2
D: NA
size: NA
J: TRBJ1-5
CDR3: CASSLGRYNQPQHF
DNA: TGTGCCAGCAGCTTAGGCCGTTACAATCAGCCCCAGCATTTT

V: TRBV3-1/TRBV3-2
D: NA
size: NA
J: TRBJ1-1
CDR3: CASSLKGANTEAFF
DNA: TGTGCCAGCAGCCTAAAAGGGGCAAACACTGAAGCTTTCTTT

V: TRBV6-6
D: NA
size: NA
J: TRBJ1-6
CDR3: CASSYDRNPYSPLHF
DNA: TGTGCCAGCAGTTACGACAGGAACCCCTATTCACCCCTCCACTTT

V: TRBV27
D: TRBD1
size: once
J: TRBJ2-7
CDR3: CASAPGTGLSDEQYF
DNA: TGTGCCAGCGCCCCGGGGACAGGCCTATCCGACGAGCAGTACTTC

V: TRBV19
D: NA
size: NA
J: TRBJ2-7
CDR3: CASSIDSGTERSYEQYF
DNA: TGTGCCAGTAGTATAGATTCCGGGACGGAACGGAGCTACGAGCAGTACTTC

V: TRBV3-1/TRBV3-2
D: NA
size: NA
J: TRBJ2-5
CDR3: CASSQLVIETQYF
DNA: TGTGCCAGCAGCCAACTAGTTATAGAGACCCAGTACTTC

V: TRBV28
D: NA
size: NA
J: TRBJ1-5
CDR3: CASSKGRTVYSNQPQHF
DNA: TGTGCCAGCAGTAAGGGTCGGACAGTCTATAGCAATCAGCCCCAGCATTTT

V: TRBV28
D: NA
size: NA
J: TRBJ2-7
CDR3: CASSFPPPENYEQYF
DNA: TGTGCCAGCAGTTTTCCCCCCCCGGAGAACTACGAGCAGTACTTC

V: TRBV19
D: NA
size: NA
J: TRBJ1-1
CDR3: CASSIGANTEAFF
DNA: TGTGCCAGTAGTATAGGAGCGAACACTGAAGCTTTCTTT

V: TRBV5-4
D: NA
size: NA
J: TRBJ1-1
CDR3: CASSGGVGLNTEAFF
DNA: TGTGCCAGCAGCGGGGGGGTTGGCTTGAACACTGAAGCTTTCTTT

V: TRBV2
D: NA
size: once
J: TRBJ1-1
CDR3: CASSEHTHEAFF
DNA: TGTGCCAGCAGTGAACACACACACGAAGCTTTCTTT

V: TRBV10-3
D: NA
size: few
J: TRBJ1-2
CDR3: CAITNKTGRGYGYTF
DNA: TGTGCCATCACCAATAAAACGGGACGGGGCTATGGCTACACCTTC

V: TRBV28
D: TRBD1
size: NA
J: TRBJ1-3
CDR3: CASSSWTGPGNTIYF
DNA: TGTGCCAGCAGTTCCTGGACAGGCCCTGGAAACACCATATATTTT

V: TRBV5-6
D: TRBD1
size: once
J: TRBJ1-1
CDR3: CASSLTTGLGTEAFF
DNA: TGTGCCAGCAGCTTGACGACAGGGTTGGGCACTGAAGCTTTCTTT

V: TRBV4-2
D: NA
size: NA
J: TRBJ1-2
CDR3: CASSSSISQDGYTF
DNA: TGTGCCAGCAGTTCTTCCATATCCCAGGATGGCTACACCTTC

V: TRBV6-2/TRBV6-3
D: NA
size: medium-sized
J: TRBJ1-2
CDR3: CASSYGREGNTF
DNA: TGTGCCAGCAGTTACGGGCGGGAAGGAAACACCTTC

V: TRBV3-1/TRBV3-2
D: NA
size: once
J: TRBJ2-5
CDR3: CASSQDSGIQYF
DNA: TGTGCCAGCAGCCAAGATTCGGGAATCCAGTACTTC

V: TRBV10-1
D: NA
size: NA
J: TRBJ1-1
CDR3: CASSEQPNTEAFF
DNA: TGCGCCAGCAGTGAGCAGCCAAACACTGAAGCTTTCTTT

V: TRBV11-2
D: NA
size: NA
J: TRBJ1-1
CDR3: CASSLSSGGEAFF
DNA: TGTGCCAGCAGCTTATCTAGCGGCGGAGAAGCTTTCTTT

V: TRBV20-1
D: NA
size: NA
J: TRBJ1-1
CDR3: CSASRPGDTEAFF
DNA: TGCAGTGCTAGTCGACCTGGAGACACTGAAGCTTTCTTT

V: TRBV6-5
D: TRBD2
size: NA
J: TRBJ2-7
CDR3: CASRPGTSGSYEQYF
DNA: TGTGCCAGCAGACCCGGGACTAGCGGGTCCTACGAGCAGTACTTC

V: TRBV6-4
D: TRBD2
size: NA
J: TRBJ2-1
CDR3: CASSPSGTSGQQFF
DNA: TGTGCCAGCAGCCCCTCCGGGACTAGCGGCCAGCAGTTCTTC

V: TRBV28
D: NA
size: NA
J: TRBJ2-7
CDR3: CAAQGTLKGGEQYF
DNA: TGTGCCGCCCAGGGGACGCTCAAAGGGGGGGAGCAGTACTTC

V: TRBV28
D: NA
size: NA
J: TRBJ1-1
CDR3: CASSFGRGDTEAFF
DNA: TGTGCCAGCAGTTTCGGAAGGGGAGACACTGAAGCTTTCTTT

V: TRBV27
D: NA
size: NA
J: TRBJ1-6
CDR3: CASSHQGRDNSPLHF
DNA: TGTGCCAGCAGCCACCAAGGAAGGGATAATTCACCCCTCCACTTT

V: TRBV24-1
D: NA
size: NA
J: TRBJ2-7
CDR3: CATMTVYEQYF
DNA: TGTGCCACCATGACAGTCTACGAGCAGTACTTC

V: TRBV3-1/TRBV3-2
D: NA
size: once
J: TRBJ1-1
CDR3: CASSPTGAQREAFF
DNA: TGTGCCAGCAGCCCCACGGGGGCGCAACGGGAAGCTTTCTTT

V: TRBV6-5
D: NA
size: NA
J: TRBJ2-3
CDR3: CASSLRHPGTLQYF
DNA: TGTGCCAGCAGTCTAAGACACCCCGGGACGCTGCAGTATTTT

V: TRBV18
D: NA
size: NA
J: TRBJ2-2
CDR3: CASSPPSVGTGELFF
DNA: TGTGCCAGCTCACCACCGAGTGTGGGTACCGGGGAGCTGTTTTTT

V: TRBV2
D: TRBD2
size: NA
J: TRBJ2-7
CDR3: CASSEAGGWFAYEQYF
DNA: TGTGCCAGCAGTGAGGCGGGAGGATGGTTCGCCTACGAGCAGTACTTC

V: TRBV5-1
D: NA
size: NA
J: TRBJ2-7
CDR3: CASSSDWFYEQYF
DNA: TGCGCCAGCAGCTCCGACTGGTTCTACGAGCAGTACTTC

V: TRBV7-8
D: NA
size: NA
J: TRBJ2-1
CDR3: CASSLRDAVNEQFF
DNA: TGTGCCAGCAGCTTAAGGGACGCCGTCAATGAGCAGTTCTTC

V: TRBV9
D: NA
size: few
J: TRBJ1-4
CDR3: CASSVATGTNEKLFF
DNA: TGTGCCAGCAGCGTAGCTACGGGAACTAATGAAAAACTGTTTTTT

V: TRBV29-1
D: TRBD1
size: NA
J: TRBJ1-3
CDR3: CSVNPGGGNTIYF
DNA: TGCAGCGTCAATCCAGGGGGAGGAAACACCATATATTTT

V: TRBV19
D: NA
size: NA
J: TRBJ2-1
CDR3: CASSIGNEQFF
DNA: TGTGCCAGTAGTATCGGCAATGAGCAGTTCTTC

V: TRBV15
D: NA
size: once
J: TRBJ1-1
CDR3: CATSREAIRLNTEAFF
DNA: TGTGCCACCAGCAGAGAGGCCATACGTTTGAACACTGAAGCTTTCTTT

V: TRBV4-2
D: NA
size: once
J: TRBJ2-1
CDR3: CASSQVASSLNEQFF
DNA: TGTGCCAGCAGCCAAGTCGCGTCTAGTCTAAATGAGCAGTTCTTC